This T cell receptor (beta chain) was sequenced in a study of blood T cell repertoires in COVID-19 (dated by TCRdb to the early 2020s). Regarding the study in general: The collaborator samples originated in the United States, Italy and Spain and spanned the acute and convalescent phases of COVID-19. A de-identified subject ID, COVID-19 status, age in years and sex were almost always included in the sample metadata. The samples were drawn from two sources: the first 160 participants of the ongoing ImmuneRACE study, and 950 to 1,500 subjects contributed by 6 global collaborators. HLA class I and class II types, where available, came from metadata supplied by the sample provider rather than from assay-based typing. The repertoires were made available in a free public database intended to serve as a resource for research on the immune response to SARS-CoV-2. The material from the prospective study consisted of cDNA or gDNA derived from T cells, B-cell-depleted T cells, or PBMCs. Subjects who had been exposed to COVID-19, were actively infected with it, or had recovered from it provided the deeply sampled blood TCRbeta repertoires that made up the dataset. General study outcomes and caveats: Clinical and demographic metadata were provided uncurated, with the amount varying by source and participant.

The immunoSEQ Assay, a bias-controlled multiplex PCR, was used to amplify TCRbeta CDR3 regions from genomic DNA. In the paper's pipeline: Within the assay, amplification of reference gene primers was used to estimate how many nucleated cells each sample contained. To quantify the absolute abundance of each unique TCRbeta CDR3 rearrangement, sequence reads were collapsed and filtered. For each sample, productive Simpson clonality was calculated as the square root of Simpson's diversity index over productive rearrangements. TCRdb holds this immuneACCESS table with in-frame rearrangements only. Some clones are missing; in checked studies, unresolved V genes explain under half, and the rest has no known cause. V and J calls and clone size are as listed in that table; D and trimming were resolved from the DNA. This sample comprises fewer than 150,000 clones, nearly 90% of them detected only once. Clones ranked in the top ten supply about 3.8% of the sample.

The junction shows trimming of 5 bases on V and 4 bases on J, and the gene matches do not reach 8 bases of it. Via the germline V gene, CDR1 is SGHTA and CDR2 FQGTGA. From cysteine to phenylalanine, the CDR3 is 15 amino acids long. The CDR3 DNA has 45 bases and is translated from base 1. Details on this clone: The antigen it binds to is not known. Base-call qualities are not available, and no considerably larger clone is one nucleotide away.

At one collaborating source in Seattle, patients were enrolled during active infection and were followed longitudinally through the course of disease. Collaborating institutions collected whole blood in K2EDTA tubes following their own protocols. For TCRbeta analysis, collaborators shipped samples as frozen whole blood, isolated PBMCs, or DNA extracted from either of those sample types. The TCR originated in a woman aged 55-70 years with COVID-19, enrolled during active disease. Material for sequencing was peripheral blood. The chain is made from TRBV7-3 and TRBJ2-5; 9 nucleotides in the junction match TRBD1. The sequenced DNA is TGTGCCAGCAGCCCGAGGACAGGGGCGGTAGAGACCCAGTACTTC. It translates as CASSPRTGAVETQYF.